Presented here are 19 T cell receptor beta chains from one specimen sequenced in a study of shared clonotypes between healthy human individuals. The method was immunoSEQ multiplex PCR; TCRdb's version includes in-frame clones alone and lacks a portion of them. The sample lists about 2.4 million clones, over 85% occurring once. The specimen sequenced was naive CD4+ T cells sorted from blood. This sample's subset: CD45RA+ positively selected. These receptors originate from a man aged 18-30 years in good health.

This chain joins TRBV6-5 and TRBJ1-6; weak D call: TRBD1 (6 bases). This CDR3 region has 14 residues. V was clipped by 6 bases and J by 5 bases, with 11 bases between them. Germline V gives CDR1 MNHEY, CDR2 SVGAGI. The CDR3 sequence: CASSQDRNNSPLHF. The CDR3 coding sequence is TGTGCCAGCAGCCAGGACAGAAATAATTCACCCCTCCACTTT.

The rearrangement joins TRBV10-3 to TRBJ2-7, with a weak D call TRBD1 (6 bases). The CDR3 covers 13 residues. V gave up 11 bases and J gave up 6 bases, with 20 bases separating them. Germline loops: CDR1 ENHRY, CDR2 SYGVKD. Written as DNA, the CDR3 is TGTGCCGTACGGGGACACGGAGACTTCGAGCAGTACTTC. Encoded protein: CAVRGHGDFEQYF.

The CDR3 DNA sequence: TGTGCCAGCAATCCTCAGGGACCTAATTCACCCCTCCACTTT. Protein sequence: CASNPQGPNSPLHF. This chain links TRBV28 with TRBJ1-6; tentatively, D is TRBD1 (5 bases). CDR1 and CDR2 from the germline V gene are MDHEN and SYDVKM. V was pared by 7 bases and J by 6 bases, with 13 bases between. This CDR3 is built from 14 residues. The full variable domain, in which reference TRBV28 and TRBJ1-6 provide the parts outside the CDR3, is DVKVTQSSRYLVKRTGEKVFLECVQDMDHENMFWYRQDPGLGLRLIYFSYDVKMKEKGDIPEGYSVSREKKERFSLILESASTNQTSMYLCASNPQGPNSPLHFGNGTRLTVT.

This chain links TRBV20-1 with TRBJ2-5; the D is unclear. V was clipped by 7 bases and J by 6 bases, with 9 bases between them. Germline CDR1 and CDR2: DFQATT and SNEGSKA (reference sequence). The CDR3 is made up of 10 amino acids. CDR3: CSVQGQTQYF. The CDR3, as DNA: TGCAGTGTACAAGGACAGACCCAGTACTTC.

J is TRBJ1-1 and V is TRBV7-2, with D maybe TRBD1 (5 bases). This CDR3 region has 17 residues. V was cut by 5 bases and J by 2 bases, with 21 bases left in between. Germline V gene lookup returns CDR1 SGHTA and CDR2 FQGNSA. CDR3 region: CASSPRRVRGANTEAFF. CDR3 DNA: TGTGCCAGCAGCCCCCGTCGCGTCCGTGGGGCCAACACTGAAGCTTTCTTT.

The chain recombines TRBV11-3 with TRBJ2-7; no definite D call. The CDR3 has 13 residues. V was trimmed by 3 bases and J by 5 bases, leaving 11 bases between them. CDR1 and CDR2 (germline): SGHNT, YENEEA. The CDR3 spells CASSFLGSDEQYF. CDR3 nucleotide sequence: TGTGCCAGCAGCTTTTTGGGGTCGGACGAGCAGTACTTC.

V and J are TRBV5-6 and TRBJ2-1; tentatively, D is TRBD1 (6 bases). V was pared by 0 bases and J by 7 bases, with 11 bases between. Germline V gene lookup returns CDR1 SGHDT and CDR2 YYEEEE. The CDR3 extends over 14 amino acids. The DNA of the CDR3 is TGTGCCAGCAGCTTGGGAAGGACAGAGAATGAGCAGTTCTTC. Amino acid sequence: CASSLGRTENEQFF.

The J gene is TRBJ2-7, the V gene TRBV10-3, with D hard to call. V was shortened by 4 bases and J by 3 bases, with 10 bases between the two germline ends. Per germline, CDR1 ENHRY and CDR2 SYGVKD. There are 13 residues in the CDR3. The CDR3 DNA reads TGTGCCATCAGTGGTAAAGCGAACTACGAGCAGTACTTC. It translates to CAISGKANYEQYF.

The rearrangement joins TRBV7-2 to TRBJ2-4; D is undetermined. Germline CDR1 and CDR2: SGHTA and FQGNSA. The CDR3 loop spans 13 amino acids. V was cut by 5 bases and J by 3 bases, with 8 bases left in between. The CDR3 nucleotides read TGTGCCAGCAGCCTCTACAACAAAAACATTCAGTACTTC. This sequence encodes CASSLYNKNIQYF. The full variable domain, in which reference TRBV7-2 and TRBJ2-4 provide the parts outside the CDR3, is GAGVSQSPSNKVTEKGKDVELRCDPISGHTALYWYRQSLGQGLEFLIYFQGNSAPDKSGLPSDRFSAERTGGSVSTLTIQRTQQEDSAVYLCASSLYNKNIQYFGAGTRLSVL.

The rearrangement uses TRBV13 and TRBJ2-3; D may be TRBD1 or TRBD2 (5 bases each). CDR1 is PRHDT, CDR2 FYEKMQ, per germline (reference sequence). This CDR3 region has 14 residues. Trimming stripped 4 bases from V and 5 bases from J, with 13 bases between. The CDR3 protein is CASSSGTLIDTQYF. The CDR3 nucleotides read TGTGCCAGCAGCTCCGGGACCTTAATAGATACGCAGTATTTT.

This chain uses TRBV7-2 with TRBJ2-7; D is uncertain. Trimming removed 5 bases at V and 4 bases at J, with 6 bases between. The CDR3 is made up of 11 amino acids. Germline CDR1 SGHTA, CDR2 FQGNSA. The DNA for the CDR3 is TGTGCCAGCAGCCTACGATACGAGCAGTACTTC. Protein: CASSLRYEQYF.

This chain connects TRBV27 to TRBJ2-7, with 9 positions matching TRBD2. Trimming at V came to 6 bases and at J to 0 bases, leaving 3 bases not matched to a gene. CDR1 is MNHEY and CDR2 is SMNVEV in the germline V gene (reference sequence). The CDR3 sequence is 14 residues long. The CDR3 protein is CASRTSGSSYEQYF. The CDR3 DNA reads TGTGCCAGCAGGACTAGCGGTAGCTCCTACGAGCAGTACTTC.

The V call is TRBV2, the J call TRBJ2-5; 11 nucleotides agree with TRBD2. V was pared by 5 bases and J by 5 bases, with 10 bases of the junction left unmatched. Germline values: CDR1 SNHLY, CDR2 FYNNEI. The CDR3 loop spans 16 amino acids. The CDR3 region is CASSLTSGRRVETQYF. The CDR3 bases are TGTGCCAGCAGTCTTACTAGCGGGAGAAGAGTGGAGACCCAGTACTTC.

V usage is TRBV30 and J usage is TRBJ1-5; D may be TRBD1 (5 bases). The germline gives CDR1 GTSNPN, CDR2 SVGIG (reference sequence). The CDR3 is 15 residues long. With 2 bases removed from V and 6 bases from J, the gap between germline ends came to 17 bases. The CDR3 bases are TGTGCCTGGAGTTACAGCGGAGCCGGGGGTCAGCCCCAGCATTTT. This translates into CAWSYSGAGGQPQHF. The full variable domain, its missing parts supplied by reference TRBV30 and TRBJ1-5, is SQTIHQWPATLVQPVGSPLSLECTVEGTSNPNLYWYRQAAGRGLQLLFYSVGIGQISSEVPQNLSASRPQDRQFILSSKKLLLSDSGFYLCAWSYSGAGGQPQHFGDGTRLSIL.

This clone was counted a few times. The sample holds other DNA sequences that translate to the same CDR3. The chain combines TRBV10-1 with TRBJ2-1; D is undetermined. V was cut by 4 bases and J by 4 bases, with 5 bases left in between. Germline V gives CDR1 WNHNN, CDR2 SYGVQD (reference sequence). The CDR3 is 12 amino acids. Here the CDR3 reads CASSGLYNEQFF. CDR3 bases: TGCGCCAGCAGTGGGTTATACAATGAGCAGTTCTTC.

V is TRBV6-6 and J is TRBJ2-7; possibly TRBD2 for D (5 bases). Trimming took off 5 bases at V and 1 base at J, with 12 bases between the two ends. The CDR3 runs 14 residues. CDR1 is MNHNY, CDR2 SVGAGI, per germline (reference sequence). Here the CDR3 DNA reads TGTGCCAGCAGTCGCCCCGGGAATTCCTACGAGCAGTACTTC. Protein product: CASSRPGNSYEQYF.

CDR3 DNA sequence: TGTGCCAGCAGACCAACAGGGGGGATGGGTCAGCCCCAGCATTTT. Translated: CASRPTGGMGQPQHF. V is TRBV6-6 and J is TRBJ1-5; 8 positions match TRBD1. This CDR3 has 15 residues. CDR1 and CDR2 (germline): MNHNY, SVGAGI (reference sequence). The J segment lost 6 bases and the V segment lost 6 bases, leaving 10 bases of the junction unmatched.

This sequence joins TRBV11-3 and TRBJ2-1; no clear D. The CDR3 loop spans 12 amino acids. Trimming pared 2 bases from V and 7 bases from J, leaving 6 bases between. In germline, CDR1 is SGHNT, CDR2 YENEEA. CDR3 nucleotide sequence: TGTGCCAGCAGCTTATTAGGGAATGAGCAGTTCTTC. This translates into CASSLLGNEQFF.

The V call is TRBV2, the J call TRBJ1-1; a weak D match, TRBD1 (5 bases). Germline V lookup: CDR1 SNHLY, CDR2 FYNNEI. Between the trimmed V and J ends, which lost 6 bases and 0 bases, there was a span of 17 bases. The CDR3 spans 16 residues. CDR3 sequence: CASRDLGRGMNTEAFF. The CDR3 DNA reads as TGTGCCAGCAGGGACCTTGGGCGGGGGATGAACACTGAAGCTTTCTTT.